The 15 T cell receptor beta chains below all came from one sample that was sequenced in a study of cytomegalovirus exposure and HLA in healthy donors. Vbeta (60) and Jbeta (13) primers were used in the PCR. Sequenced by immunoSEQ multiplex PCR; TCRdb stores in-frame clones only, minus some. This table has about 130,000 clones, 80% appearing once. The material sequenced was PBMCs. These receptors were obtained from a man aged 30-40 years in good health and CMV-seropositive.

The V gene is TRBV30, the J gene TRBJ1-3, with D possibly TRBD1 on 5 matching bases. The germline V gene has CDR1 GTSNPN and CDR2 SVGIG (reference sequence). The CDR3 extends over 18 amino acids. The ends were cut back, 5 bases at V and 4 bases at J, with 27 bases in the middle. The CDR3 DNA is TGTGCCTGGGATCGAACCGCAGGGTCTGGATCTGGAGGAAACACCATATATTTT. Amino acid sequence: CAWDRTAGSGSGGNTIYF. The variable domain in full, completed from reference TRBV30 and TRBJ1-3, reads SQTIHQWPATLVQPVGSPLSLECTVEGTSNPNLYWYRQAAGRGLQLLFYSVGIGQISSEVPQNLSASRPQDRQFILSSKKLLLSDSGFYLCAWDRTAGSGSGGNTIYFGEGSWLTVV.

The rearrangement links TRBV27 to TRBJ1-5, with 7 nucleotides matching TRBD1. CDR1 MNHEY and CDR2 SMNVEV come from the germline V gene (reference sequence). The J segment lost 0 bases and the V segment lost 2 bases, leaving 7 bases of the junction unmatched. The CDR3 runs 17 residues. This CDR3 is CASSLGPDRSSNQPQHF. CDR3 DNA: TGTGCCAGCAGTTTAGGGCCGGACAGGAGTAGCAATCAGCCCCAGCATTTT.

In nucleotides, the CDR3 is TGTGCCAGCAGTCCCCGGGACACCTATAATTCACCCCTCCACTTT. Translation gives CASSPRDTYNSPLHF. J is TRBJ1-6 and V is TRBV9; D is perhaps TRBD1 (6 bases). The ends were cut back, 5 bases at V and 2 bases at J, with 11 bases in the middle. The CDR3 loop spans 15 amino acids. CDR1 and CDR2 from the germline V gene are SGDLS and YYNGEE.

This clone was counted between two and nine times. The CDR3 DNA sequence: TGCGCCAGCAGGTTTACAGGGGGCGCGAATGAAAAACTGTTTTTT. Encoded protein: CASRFTGGANEKLFF. The chain links TRBV5-1 to TRBJ1-4; 9 nucleotides match TRBD1. V dropped 5 bases and J dropped 5; count of bases not matched to a gene: 7. The CDR3 runs 15 residues. CDR1 and CDR2 (germline): SGHRS, YFSETQ.

This rearrangement joins TRBV14 to TRBJ2-1, with TRBD2 matching over 9 bases. Trimming at V came to 1 base and at J to 3 bases, leaving 1 base not matched to a gene. The CDR3 has 15 residues. From germline, CDR1 is SGHDN and CDR2 FVKESK. CDR3 sequence: CASSQVAGDYNEQFF. CDR3 coding DNA: TGTGCCAGCAGCCAAGTAGCGGGGGACTACAATGAGCAGTTCTTC.

The V call is TRBV6-6, the J call TRBJ2-7, with TRBD1 as a possible D gene (5 bases). V lost 6 bases and J 1 base, leaving 13 bases between the germline ends. The length of the CDR3 is 14 residues. Looked up from germline, CDR1 is MNHNY and CDR2 is SVGAGI (reference sequence). The CDR3 DNA reads as TGTGCCAGCAGGCGACAGTTGTTTTCCTACGAGCAGTACTTC. As protein: CASRRQLFSYEQYF.

Remarks on this clone: Different DNA sequences within this sample yield the same CDR3. The rearrangement links TRBV7-3 to TRBJ2-5; 10 bases are a match to TRBD2. The CDR3 is made up of 16 amino acids. With V trimmed by 2 bases and J by 1 base, 4 bases remained unmatched. The germline gives CDR1 SGHTA, CDR2 FQGTGA. In nucleotides, the CDR3 is TGTGCCAGCAGCTTAGGGCTAGCGGGGGCCCAAGAGACCCAGTACTTC. It is translated as CASSLGLAGAQETQYF.

V usage is TRBV6-4 and J usage is TRBJ1-6, with TRBD1 matching 10 bases. V shed 0 bases and J 7 bases; nucleotides not matched to a gene: 0. The V gene's germline CDR1 is MRHNA and CDR2 SNTAGT. CDR3 length equals 15 residues. For the CDR3, the DNA is TGTGCCAGCAGTGACTCGACAGGGGGCAATTCACCCCTCCACTTT. It translates to CASSDSTGGNSPLHF.

This clone was recorded a few times. The chain carries TRBV27 and TRBJ1-2; the D is unclear. Trimming took off 0 bases at V and 8 bases at J, with 10 bases between the two ends. Germline CDR1 and CDR2: MNHEY and SMNVEV (reference sequence). The CDR3 has 13 residues. The CDR3 loop reads CASSLSRSVGYTF. The CDR3 coding sequence is TGTGCCAGCAGTTTATCGCGGTCAGTCGGCTACACCTTC.

This clone was seen only once. This chain links TRBV19 with TRBJ1-5; D perhaps matches TRBD1 (6 bases). Per the germline V gene, CDR1 is LNHDA and CDR2 is SQIVND (reference sequence). This CDR3 is built from 15 residues. V dropped 5 bases and J dropped 3 bases, with 14 bases sitting between them. DNA for the CDR3: TGTGCCAGTAGTCCGAATAGACAGGTCAATCAGCCCCAGCATTTT. Its translation: CASSPNRQVNQPQHF.

Remarks on this clone: At one end the junction does not follow the germline gene, possibly because of a read error. As DNA, the CDR3 is TGTTCCAGCAGCTTAGATTGGGGGGGAATGCACGGCTACACCTTC. Protein product: CSSSLDWGGMHGYTF. V and J are TRBV7-9 and TRBJ1-2, with TRBD1 as a possible D gene (5 bases). The length of the CDR3 is 15 residues. CDR1 and CDR2 (germline): SEHNR, FQNEAQ (reference sequence).

The CDR3 coding sequence is TGCAGCGTCCGGACAGGGGATAACTCCTACGAGCAGTACTTC. Protein: CSVRTGDNSYEQYF. This chain links TRBV29-1 with TRBJ2-7, with 9 bases that match TRBD1. CDR1 SQVTM and CDR2 ANQGSEA come from the germline V gene. The length of the CDR3 is 14 residues. After removal of 6 bases from V and 0 bases from J, the junction contained 6 bases not matched to a gene.

The chain employs TRBV2 and TRBJ2-7, with 7 bases lining up with TRBD1. Germline CDR1 and CDR2: SNHLY and FYNNEI. The ends lost 9 bases at V and 7 bases at J; junction bases unmatched: 21. CDR3 size: 16 residues. CDR3 sequence reads: CASKSRLGTDLWEQYF. The DNA for the CDR3 is TGTGCCAGTAAAAGCCGTTTAGGGACAGACCTTTGGGAGCAGTACTTC.

The rearrangement links TRBV2 to TRBJ2-7, with TRBD2 identical over 7 bases. The CDR3 consists of 13 residues. V gave up 8 bases and J gave up 3 bases; unmatched junction bases: 7. The germline V gene encodes CDR1 SNHLY and CDR2 FYNNEI. The CDR3 sequence is CASGEGIFYEQYF. The CDR3 DNA reads as TGTGCCAGCGGGGAGGGAATCTTCTACGAGCAGTACTTC. Drawing the rest from reference TRBV2 and TRBJ2-7, the complete variable domain is EPEVTQTPSHQVTQMGQEVILRCVPISNHLYFYWYRQILGQKVEFLVSFYNNEISEKSEIFDDQFSVERPDGSNFTLKIRSTKLEDSAMYFCASGEGIFYEQYFGPGTRLTVT.

This clone was picked up one time. The gene calls are TRBV5-6 and TRBJ1-5, with a weak D call TRBD1 (6 bases). Germline CDR1 SGHDT, CDR2 YYEEEE. CDR3 length equals 16 residues. Trimming removed 5 bases at V and 0 bases at J, with 15 bases between. The CDR3: CASRTWTAYSNQPQHF. Here the CDR3 DNA reads TGTGCCAGCAGGACCTGGACAGCTTATAGCAATCAGCCCCAGCATTTT.